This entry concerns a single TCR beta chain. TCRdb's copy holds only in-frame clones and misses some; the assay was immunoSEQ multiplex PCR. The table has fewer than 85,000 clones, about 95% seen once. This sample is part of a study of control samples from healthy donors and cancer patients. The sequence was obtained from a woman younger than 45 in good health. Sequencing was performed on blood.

The DNA for the CDR3 is TGTGCCAGTAGTAGTAGTAGCGGAAACTACGAGCAGTACTTC. Translating it yields CASSSSSGNYEQYF. The chain is built from TRBV19 and TRBJ2-7; TRBD2 is a possible D gene (6 bases). Germline V gives CDR1 LNHDA, CDR2 SQIVND (reference sequence). Trimming pared 4 bases from V and 3 bases from J, leaving 13 bases between. The CDR3 contains 14 residues.